Listed here are 27 T cell receptor beta chains from one sample, sequenced in a study of Ad26.COV2.S vaccination and SARS-CoV-2 variants. Measured with immunoSEQ multiplex PCR; TCRdb has only the in-frame clones, and not every one. Of about 370,000 clones in the sample, about nine tenths were seen once. Treatment here: 15 to 20 received Ad26.COV2.S at low or high dose, single or two shots; 5 received placebo; per-sample allocation not given. After the first vaccine or placebo injection, samples were drawn on day 63. This specimen was peripheral blood, taken in a trial of Ad26.COV2.S vaccine versus placebo. The receptors here all came from a person aged 18-60 years who received the Ad26.COV2.S COVID-19 vaccine or a placebo.

The chain is built from TRBV6-1 and TRBJ1-1; perhaps TRBD1 as D (5 bases). CDR1 is MNHNS, CDR2 SASEGT, per germline. V was trimmed by 1 base and J by 2 bases, leaving 11 bases between them. The CDR3 consists of 15 residues. The chain's CDR3 is CASSEGVDSNTEAFF. In nucleotides, the CDR3 is TGTGCCAGCAGTGAAGGTGTCGACAGTAACACTGAAGCTTTCTTT.

This clone appeared a single time. The V call is TRBV18, the J call TRBJ2-1; 11 bases line up with TRBD2. Germline CDR1 and CDR2: KGHSH and LQKENI. This CDR3 has 15 amino acids. The junction had 1 base not matched to a gene; V was cut back by 3 bases and J by 3 bases. CDR3 nucleotides: TGTGCCAGCTCACCGACTAGCGGGGACTACAATGAGCAGTTCTTC. Translating gives CASSPTSGDYNEQFF.

This clone has only a few counts. The chain's CDR3 is CASQWDMGYGYTF. CDR3 coding DNA: TGCGCCAGCCAATGGGACATGGGCTATGGCTACACCTTC. The rearrangement uses TRBV5-1 and TRBJ1-2, with TRBD1 as a possible D gene (6 bases). The germline V gene encodes CDR1 SGHRS and CDR2 YFSETQ. Trimming took 7 bases from V and 4 from J, leaving 14 bases between them. The length of the CDR3 is 13 residues.

This clone occurred once. The chain has TRBV7-2 and TRBJ2-1; tentatively, D is TRBD2 (6 bases). The CDR3 totals 14 residues. Germline V gene data show CDR1 as SGHTA and CDR2 as FQGNSA. Trimming left V 7 bases short and J 4 bases short, with 14 bases between. The CDR3 region is CASNRDSNYNEQFF. The CDR3 region has the DNA TGTGCCAGCAACCGGGACTCAAATTACAATGAGCAGTTCTTC. Variable domain in full (rest from reference TRBV7-2 and TRBJ2-1): GAGVSQSPSNKVTEKGKDVELRCDPISGHTALYWYRQSLGQGLEFLIYFQGNSAPDKSGLPSDRFSAERTGGSVSTLTIQRTQQEDSAVYLCASNRDSNYNEQFFGPGTRLTVL.

The CDR3: CASSLVRTATGNTIYF. CDR3 nucleotide sequence: TGTGCCAGCAGCTTAGTCCGGACAGCTACTGGAAACACCATATATTTT. The rearrangement links TRBV7-2 to TRBJ1-3; D possibly corresponds to TRBD1 (6 bases). The V gene's germline CDR1 is SGHTA and CDR2 FQGNSA. V was cut by 1 base and J by 2 bases, with 12 bases left in between. This CDR3 is 16 amino acids long.

This clone was found a few times. J is TRBJ1-2 and V is TRBV7-8, with TRBD1 as a possible D gene (5 bases). The ends were cut back, 4 bases at V and 0 bases at J, with 12 bases in the middle. CDR3 size: 15 residues. Germline lookup yields CDR1 SGHVS and CDR2 FQNEAQ. The CDR3 loop is CASSSRKGPNYGYTF. The CDR3 DNA follows: TGTGCCAGCAGCTCCCGAAAGGGGCCTAACTATGGCTACACCTTC.

The chain has TRBV4-1 and TRBJ1-2; 12 nucleotides align to TRBD1. The CDR3 length is 17 residues. CDR1 and CDR2 from the germline V gene are MGHRA and YSYEKL. With V trimmed by 3 bases and J by 3 bases, 8 bases remained unmatched. This chain's CDR3 is CASSHGTGGQADYGYTF. In nucleotides, the CDR3 is TGCGCCAGCAGCCACGGGACAGGGGGCCAGGCCGACTATGGCTACACCTTC.

Written as DNA, the CDR3 is TGCGCCAGCAGCCAAGATGAGGGGTCCACTGAAGCTTTCTTT. Protein: CASSQDEGSTEAFF. The V call is TRBV4-1, the J call TRBJ1-1, with D tentatively TRBD1 (5 bases). From germline, CDR1 is MGHRA and CDR2 YSYEKL. The CDR3 sequence is 14 residues long. V lost 0 bases and J lost 4, with 9 bases in between.

The chain joins TRBV19 to TRBJ1-6; 10 bases match TRBD1. This CDR3 has 16 amino acids. Germline values: CDR1 LNHDA, CDR2 SQIVND (reference sequence). Trimming removed 7 bases from V and 5 bases from J; junction bases left unmatched: 8. The DNA for the CDR3 is TGTGCCAGTAAAAGGGACAGGGGCGCGGATAATTCACCCCTCCACTTT. Amino acids: CASKRDRGADNSPLHF.

This clone was seen ten or more times. This chain uses TRBV27 with TRBJ1-2; TRBD1 matches 10 bases. Losses at the gene ends were 3 bases for V and 8 bases for J; bases not matched to a gene: 9. Germline V gives CDR1 MNHEY, CDR2 SMNVEV (reference sequence). This CDR3 contains 15 residues. The CDR3 DNA is TGTGCCAGCAGTTTTTCAGCGGGGGACAGGGGAGGCTACACCTTC. Protein sequence: CASSFSAGDRGGYTF.

The chain recombines TRBV6-5 with TRBJ1-1; TRBD1 agrees at 8 bases. V dropped 6 bases and J dropped 1; count of bases not matched to a gene: 4. The CDR3 totals 14 residues. Germline-derived CDR1 and CDR2 are MNHEY and SVGAGI. CDR3 amino acids: CASRVDRGNTEAFF. DNA of the CDR3: TGTGCCAGCAGGGTCGACAGGGGGAACACTGAAGCTTTCTTT.

The chain couples TRBV7-2 to TRBJ2-1, with unresolved D. CDR1 is SGHTA and CDR2 is FQGNSA in the germline V gene. Between the trimmed V and J ends, which lost 1 base and 0 bases, there was a span of 7 bases. This CDR3 contains 15 residues. In nucleotides, the CDR3 is TGTGCCAGCAGCTTAGTTGGCGTCTCCTACAATGAGCAGTTCTTC. It encodes CASSLVGVSYNEQFF.

V usage is TRBV5-4 and J usage is TRBJ2-5; 7 nucleotides align to TRBD1. There are 14 residues in the CDR3. V lost 3 bases and J lost 1; bases outside the gene matches: 3. Germline CDR1 reads SGHNT; CDR2 reads YYREEE (reference sequence). The CDR3: CASSSGTAQETQYF. The CDR3 region has the DNA TGTGCCAGCAGCTCTGGGACAGCCCAAGAGACCCAGTACTTC.

The rearrangement joins TRBV15 to TRBJ2-7; D is unresolved. Germline loops: CDR1 LNHNV, CDR2 YYDKDF (reference sequence). The V gene lost 0 bases and the J gene lost 3 bases, with 24 bases spanning the gap. The CDR3 sequence is 19 residues long. In DNA, the CDR3 is TGTGCCACCAGCAGAGATCCGCCGTTCCATAGGGCGTCCCTCTACGAGCAGTACTTC. Protein product: CATSRDPPFHRASLYEQYF.

This clone was seen a handful of times. The rearrangement links TRBV24-1 to TRBJ2-1, with 7 bases aligning to TRBD1. V gave up 3 bases and J gave up 0 bases; unmatched junction bases: 13. CDR1 and CDR2 from the germline V gene are KGHDR and SFDVKD. The CDR3 extends over 19 amino acids. CDR3 in amino acids: CATSDTPDRFRSSYNEQFF. DNA for the CDR3: TGTGCCACCAGTGATACCCCGGACAGGTTCAGGAGCTCCTACAATGAGCAGTTCTTC.

V gene TRBV5-8 combines with J gene TRBJ2-4; no firm D call. V lost 1 base and J lost 7, with 9 bases in between. The CDR3 sequence is 13 residues long. CDR1 is SGHTS and CDR2 is YDEGEE in the germline V gene. CDR3: CASSLQGWNIQYF. CDR3 DNA: TGTGCCAGCAGCTTGCAAGGGTGGAACATTCAGTACTTC.

The genes are TRBV27 and TRBJ1-2, with D maybe TRBD1 (6 bases). The V end was cut by 4 bases, the J end by 6 bases, with 15 bases between. The germline V gene has CDR1 MNHEY and CDR2 SMNVEV (reference sequence). The CDR3 covers 14 residues. The CDR3 DNA follows: TGTGCCAGCAGTTCAGGGGTATTGGCGAATGGCTACACCTTC. It specifies CASSSGVLANGYTF.

The chain uses TRBV3-1 (or the pseudogene TRBV3-2) and TRBJ2-2; no firm D call. Germline V gene data show CDR1 as LGHDT and CDR2 as YNNKEL (reference sequence). V lost 1 base, J lost 6 bases, and 12 bases lay in between. This CDR3 is built from 15 residues. The chain's CDR3 is CASSQASVNPGELFF. The CDR3 DNA reads TGTGCCAGCAGCCAAGCCAGCGTTAACCCCGGGGAGCTGTTTTTT.

This rearrangement joins TRBV5-6 to TRBJ1-2; D remains unclear. V lost 2 bases and J 6 bases, leaving 17 bases between the germline ends. Germline V CDR1 and CDR2: SGHDT, YYEEEE. The CDR3 loop spans 15 amino acids. CDR3 in DNA: TGTGCCAGCAGCTTCCCGACACAGCCCGGCGATGGCTACACCTTC. Protein: CASSFPTQPGDGYTF.

This chain links TRBV6-5 with TRBJ2-1, with 8 nucleotides matching TRBD1. The CDR3 extends over 14 amino acids. The germline V gene has CDR1 MNHEY and CDR2 SVGAGI. J lost 5 bases, V lost 6 bases, and 6 bases had no gene match. The CDR3 DNA sequence: TGTGCCAGCAGGGACAGGGTTGTCAACAATGAGCAGTTCTTC. Residues: CASRDRVVNNEQFF.

The chain couples TRBV30 to TRBJ2-7; no firm D call. Trimming took off 2 bases at V and 2 bases at J, with 7 bases between the two ends. Looked up from germline, CDR1 is GTSNPN and CDR2 is SVGIG (reference sequence). CDR3 length: 12 residues. CDR3 coding DNA: TGTGCCTGGAGTCGGCTGACCTACGAGCAGTACTTC. Translating it yields CAWSRLTYEQYF. Full variable domain (rest looked up from reference TRBV30 and TRBJ2-7): SQTIHQWPATLVQPVGSPLSLECTVEGTSNPNLYWYRQAAGRGLQLLFYSVGIGQISSEVPQNLSASRPQDRQFILSSKKLLLSDSGFYLCAWSRLTYEQYFGPGTRLTVT.

This chain connects TRBV2 to TRBJ1-1; D is possibly TRBD1 (6 bases). Trimming removed 7 bases from V and 6 bases from J, with 18 bases in between. The germline V gene encodes CDR1 SNHLY and CDR2 FYNNEI. CDR3 length: 14 amino acids. The CDR3 sequence is CASNQGGGLSEAFF. The CDR3 nucleotides are TGTGCCAGCAACCAAGGAGGGGGTTTGTCTGAAGCTTTCTTT.

This clone was counted only a few times. V is TRBV30 and J is TRBJ1-6; D gene unclear. This CDR3 has 13 residues. Trimming removed 2 bases at V and 6 bases at J, with 8 bases between. Germline lookup yields CDR1 GTSNPN and CDR2 SVGIG (reference sequence). The CDR3 is CAWSMQSNSPLHF. The CDR3 region has the DNA TGTGCCTGGAGTATGCAGTCTAATTCACCCCTCCACTTT.

The gene calls are TRBV11-3 and TRBJ2-2; tentatively, D is TRBD2 (6 bases). The CDR3 runs to 17 residues. Germline CDR1 reads SGHNT; CDR2 reads YENEEA. The V end lost 5 bases, the J end lost 3 bases, and 19 bases lay between the germline ends. CDR3 residues: CASSGRTGVGDTGELFF. CDR3 DNA sequence: TGTGCCAGCAGCGGGCGCACGGGGGTTGGGGACACCGGGGAGCTGTTTTTT. The whole variable domain, filled in from reference TRBV11-3 and TRBJ2-2, reads EAGVVQSPRYKIIEKKQPVAFWCNPISGHNTLYWYLQNLGQGPELLIRYENEEAVDDSQLPKDRFSAERLKGVDSTLKIQPAELGDSAVYLCASSGRTGVGDTGELFFGEGSRLTVL.

The genes are TRBV5-6 and TRBJ1-2; 12 bases are a match to TRBD1. Trimming cost V 3 bases and J 6 bases; bases outside gene matches: 3. CDR1 is SGHDT and CDR2 is YYEEEE in the germline V gene. There are 14 residues in the CDR3. CDR3 nucleotide sequence: TGTGCCAGCAGCTCGGGGGACAGGGGGCATGGCTACACCTTC. This encodes CASSSGDRGHGYTF.

The J gene is TRBJ2-2, the V gene TRBV3-1 (or the pseudogene TRBV3-2), with D possibly matching TRBD2 (6 bases). V was trimmed by 0 bases and J by 6 bases, leaving 8 bases between them. Germline CDR1 LGHDT, CDR2 YNNKEL (reference sequence). The CDR3 covers 14 residues. The CDR3 reads CASSQEAGSGELFF. CDR3 nucleotides: TGTGCCAGCAGCCAAGAGGCGGGGTCCGGGGAGCTGTTTTTT.

This clone appeared once. The chain uses TRBV4-1 and TRBJ2-1; 10 bases are a match to TRBD1. Germline CDR1 is MGHRA and CDR2 is YSYEKL. V shed 6 bases and J 9 bases; nucleotides not matched to a gene: 5. CDR3 size: 13 residues. CDR3 protein: CASRKTGGPEQFF. CDR3 nucleotide sequence: TGCGCCAGCAGAAAGACAGGGGGCCCTGAGCAGTTCTTC.